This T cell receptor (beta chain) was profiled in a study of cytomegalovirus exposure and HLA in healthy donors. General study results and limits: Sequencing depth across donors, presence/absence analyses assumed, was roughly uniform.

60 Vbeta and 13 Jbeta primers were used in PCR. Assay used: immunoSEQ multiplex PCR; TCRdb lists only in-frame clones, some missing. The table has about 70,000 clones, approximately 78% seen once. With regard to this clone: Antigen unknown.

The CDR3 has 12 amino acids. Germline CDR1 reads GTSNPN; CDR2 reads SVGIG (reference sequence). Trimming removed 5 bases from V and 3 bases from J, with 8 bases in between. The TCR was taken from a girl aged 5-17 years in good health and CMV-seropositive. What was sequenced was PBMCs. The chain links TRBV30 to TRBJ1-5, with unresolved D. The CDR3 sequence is CAWAGVNQPQHF. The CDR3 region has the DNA TGTGCCTGGGCCGGGGTCAATCAGCCCCAGCATTTT.